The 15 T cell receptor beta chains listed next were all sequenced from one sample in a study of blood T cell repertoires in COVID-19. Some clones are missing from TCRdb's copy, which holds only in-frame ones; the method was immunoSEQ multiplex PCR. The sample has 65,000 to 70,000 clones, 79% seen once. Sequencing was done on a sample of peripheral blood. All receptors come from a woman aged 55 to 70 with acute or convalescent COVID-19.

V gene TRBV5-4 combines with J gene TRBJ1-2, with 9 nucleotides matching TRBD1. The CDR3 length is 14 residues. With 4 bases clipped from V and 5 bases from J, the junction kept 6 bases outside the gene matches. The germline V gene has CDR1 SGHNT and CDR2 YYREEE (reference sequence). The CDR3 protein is CASSTRDRAYGYTF. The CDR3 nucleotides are TGTGCCAGCAGCACCCGGGACAGGGCGTATGGCTACACCTTC.

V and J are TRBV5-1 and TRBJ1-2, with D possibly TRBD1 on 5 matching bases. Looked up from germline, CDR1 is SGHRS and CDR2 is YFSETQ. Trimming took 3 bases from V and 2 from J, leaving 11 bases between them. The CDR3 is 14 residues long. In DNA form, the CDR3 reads TGCGCCAGCAGCTCAGGGCCAGGGAACTATGGCTACACCTTC. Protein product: CASSSGPGNYGYTF.

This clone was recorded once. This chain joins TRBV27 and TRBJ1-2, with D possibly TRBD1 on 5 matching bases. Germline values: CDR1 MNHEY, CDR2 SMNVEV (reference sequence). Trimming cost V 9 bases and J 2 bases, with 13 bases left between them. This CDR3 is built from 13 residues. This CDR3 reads CASQGLGNYGYTF. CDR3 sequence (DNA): TGTGCCAGTCAGGGCCTGGGGAACTATGGCTACACCTTC.

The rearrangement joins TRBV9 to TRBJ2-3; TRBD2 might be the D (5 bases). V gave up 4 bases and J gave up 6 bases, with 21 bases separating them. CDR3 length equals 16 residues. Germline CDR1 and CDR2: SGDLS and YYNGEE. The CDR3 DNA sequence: TGTGCCAGCAGCCCCCACCTCCGGGGTGGTGTGGATACGCAGTATTTT. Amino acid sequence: CASSPHLRGGVDTQYF.

The CDR3 bases are TGTGCCAGCAGCCCAGGGCCCCGAGTGGGAAACACCATATATTTT. This sequence encodes CASSPGPRVGNTIYF. The chain recombines TRBV28 with TRBJ1-3, with a tentative D call TRBD1 (5 bases). This CDR3 is 15 amino acids long. The V gene lost 6 bases and the J gene lost 4 bases, with 16 bases spanning the gap. Per germline, CDR1 MDHEN and CDR2 SYDVKM.

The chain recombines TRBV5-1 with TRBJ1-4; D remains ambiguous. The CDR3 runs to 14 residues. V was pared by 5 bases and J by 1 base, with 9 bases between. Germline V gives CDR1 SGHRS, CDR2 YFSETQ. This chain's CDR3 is CASSNAGTNEKLFF. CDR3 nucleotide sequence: TGCGCCAGCAGTAATGCAGGAACTAATGAAAAACTGTTTTTT.

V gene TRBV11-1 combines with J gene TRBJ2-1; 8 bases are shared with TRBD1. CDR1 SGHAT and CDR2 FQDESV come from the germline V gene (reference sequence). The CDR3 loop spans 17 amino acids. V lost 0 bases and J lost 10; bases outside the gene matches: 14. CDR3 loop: CASSLAGQGFQHWEQFF. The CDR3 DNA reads TGTGCCAGCAGCTTAGCAGGACAGGGCTTCCAACATTGGGAGCAGTTCTTC.

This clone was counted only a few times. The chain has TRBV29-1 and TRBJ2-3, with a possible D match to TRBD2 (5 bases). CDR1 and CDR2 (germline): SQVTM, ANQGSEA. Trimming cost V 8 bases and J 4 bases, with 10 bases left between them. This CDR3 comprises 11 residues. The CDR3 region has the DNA TGCAGCACTGAGGGAGCAGATACGCAGTATTTT. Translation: CSTEGADTQYF.

This CDR3 is CASSDQMAQGAIRIPPLHF. The CDR3 region has the DNA TGTGCCAGCAGCGACCAGATGGCCCAGGGGGCCATTCGGATACCACCCCTCCACTTT. The rearrangement links TRBV21-1 to TRBJ1-6; the listed D gene, TRBD1, was not tested against the DNA. TRBV21-1 is listed as a pseudogene. The CDR3 is 19 amino acids.

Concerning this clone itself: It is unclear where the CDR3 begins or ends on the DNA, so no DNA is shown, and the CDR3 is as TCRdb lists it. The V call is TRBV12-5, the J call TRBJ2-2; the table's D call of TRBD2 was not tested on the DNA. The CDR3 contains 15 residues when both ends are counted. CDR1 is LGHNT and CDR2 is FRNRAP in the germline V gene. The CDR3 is CASGLGTGGSGELFF.

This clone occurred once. CDR3: CASSPAGTGTGNTIYF. The DNA for the CDR3 is TGTGCCAGCAGTCCGGCCGGGACAGGAACTGGAAACACCATATATTTT. The rearrangement links TRBV28 to TRBJ1-3; 8 positions match TRBD1. V trimming: 5 bases; J trimming: 2 bases; junction bases outside the gene matches: 8. The CDR3 is made up of 16 amino acids. The germline V gene encodes CDR1 MDHEN and CDR2 SYDVKM.

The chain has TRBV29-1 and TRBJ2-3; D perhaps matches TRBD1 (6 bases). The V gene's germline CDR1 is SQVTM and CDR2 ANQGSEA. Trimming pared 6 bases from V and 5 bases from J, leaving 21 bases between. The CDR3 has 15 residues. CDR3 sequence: CSVQNPGVGIDTQYF. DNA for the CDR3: TGCAGCGTCCAAAACCCAGGGGTTGGCATAGATACGCAGTATTTT.

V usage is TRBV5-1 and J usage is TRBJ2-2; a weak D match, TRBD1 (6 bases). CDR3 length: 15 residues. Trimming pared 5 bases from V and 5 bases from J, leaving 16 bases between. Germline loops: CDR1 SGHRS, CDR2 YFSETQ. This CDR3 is CASRSEVRGTGELFF. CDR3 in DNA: TGCGCCAGCAGATCGGAGGTTAGGGGGACCGGGGAGCTGTTTTTT.

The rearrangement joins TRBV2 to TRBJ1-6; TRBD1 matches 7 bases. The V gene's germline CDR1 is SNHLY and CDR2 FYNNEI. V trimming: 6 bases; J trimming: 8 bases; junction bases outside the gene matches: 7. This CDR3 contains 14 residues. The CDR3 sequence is CASRPGDSYSPLHF. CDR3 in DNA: TGTGCCAGCAGACCCGGGGACAGTTATTCACCCCTCCACTTT.

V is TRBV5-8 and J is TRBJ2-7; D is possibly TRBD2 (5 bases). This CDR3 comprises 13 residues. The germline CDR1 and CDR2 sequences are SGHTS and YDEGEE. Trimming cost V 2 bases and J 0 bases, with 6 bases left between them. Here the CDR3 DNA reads TGTGCCAGCAGCTTTGGGAGCTCCTACGAGCAGTACTTC. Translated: CASSFGSSYEQYF.